The next 17 T cell receptor beta chains were all read from a single sample in a study of cytomegalovirus exposure and HLA in healthy donors. With 60 Vbeta and 13 Jbeta primers, the PCR was carried out. Using immunoSEQ multiplex PCR, the repertoire was profiled, and TCRdb retains in-frame clones only, with some absent. The sample holds about 150,000 clones, about 76% seen once. Sequenced sample: PBMCs. Receptor source: a woman between 18 and 30 years old in good health and CMV-seropositive.

DNA for the CDR3: TGTGCCAGCAGCTCACAGGGGAATCAGCCCCAGCATTTT. Amino acid sequence: CASSSQGNQPQHF. The chain employs TRBV7-9 and TRBJ1-5; 7 positions match TRBD1. CDR1 and CDR2 (germline): SEHNR, FQNEAQ (reference sequence). The CDR3 extends over 13 amino acids. V lost 4 bases, J lost 4 bases, and 1 base stayed unmatched.

In this sample, this clone turned up a few times. The chain joins TRBV27 to TRBJ2-1; the D is unclear. The V end lost 5 bases, the J end lost 0 bases, and 11 bases lay between the germline ends. CDR1 and CDR2 (germline): MNHEY, SMNVEV (reference sequence). The CDR3 is 15 residues long. The DNA for the CDR3 is TGTGCCAGCAGTCGCAAATCTAACTCCTACAATGAGCAGTTCTTC. It translates to CASSRKSNSYNEQFF.

The rearrangement links TRBV4-1 to TRBJ2-5; 8 nucleotides line up with TRBD2. The CDR3 covers 14 residues. The V and J ends lost 3 bases and 5 bases, in that order; junction bases with no gene match: 5. Germline loops: CDR1 MGHRA, CDR2 YSYEKL. CDR3 coding DNA: TGCGCCAGCAGCCAGGCGGGGGGCAGGGAGACCCAGTACTTC. This codes for CASSQAGGRETQYF.

The chain is built from TRBV4-1 and TRBJ1-3; 7 nucleotides agree with TRBD1. This CDR3 region has 16 residues. Trimming at V came to 3 bases and at J to 2 bases, leaving 7 bases not matched to a gene. Germline loops: CDR1 MGHRA, CDR2 YSYEKL. The CDR3 here is CASSHAGQNPGNTIYF. The CDR3 nucleotides are TGCGCCAGCAGCCATGCGGGACAGAATCCTGGAAACACCATATATTTT.

This clone occurred a few times. V is TRBV7-9 and J is TRBJ1-4, with D perhaps TRBD1 (5 bases). From germline, CDR1 is SEHNR and CDR2 FQNEAQ (reference sequence). The CDR3 is made up of 15 amino acids. Trimming shortened V by 4 bases and J by 5 bases, and 14 bases separated the two germline ends. CDR3 sequence: CASSSTTAINEKLFF. In DNA, the CDR3 is TGTGCCAGCAGCTCCACGACAGCGATCAATGAAAAACTGTTTTTT.

This chain connects TRBV19 to TRBJ1-5; 7 positions agree with TRBD1. This CDR3 comprises 13 residues. Germline V gives CDR1 LNHDA, CDR2 SQIVND (reference sequence). Germline trimming cut 6 bases from V and 3 bases from J; bases unmatched to any gene: 2. In DNA form, the CDR3 reads TGTGCCAGTAGAGACAGGGACAATCAGCCCCAGCATTTT. Encoded protein: CASRDRDNQPQHF.

The chain joins TRBV11-2 to TRBJ2-7; tentatively, D is TRBD1 (6 bases). CDR3 length: 15 residues. V was cut by 4 bases and J by 3 bases, with 16 bases left in between. Germline V gene data show CDR1 as SGHAT and CDR2 as FQNNGV. The CDR3 DNA sequence: TGTGCCAGCAGCTCTACCCCCCGGGACAACTACGAGCAGTACTTC. This gives the protein CASSSTPRDNYEQYF.

Comments on this clone: At one boundary the junction diverges from the germline segment, which might be a read error. The chain joins TRBV29-1 to TRBJ2-1, with a weak D call TRBD1 (6 bases). Per the germline V gene, CDR1 is SQVTM and CDR2 is ANQGSEA. This CDR3 is built from 10 residues. CDR3 in DNA: TGCAGCGTTGATCCGGGACACGCGATCTTC. Translated: CSVDPGHAIF.

This chain joins TRBV11-2 and TRBJ1-1; D is undetermined. The germline V gene encodes CDR1 SGHAT and CDR2 FQNNGV. Trimming shortened V by 3 bases and J by 0 bases, and 5 bases separated the two germline ends. CDR3 length: 13 amino acids. Written as DNA, the CDR3 is TGTGCCAGCAGCTTCTCAGTGAACACTGAAGCTTTCTTT. This encodes CASSFSVNTEAFF.

The gene calls are TRBV28 and TRBJ2-2; 12 bases match TRBD1. V shed 3 bases and J 4 bases; nucleotides not matched to a gene: 3. From germline, CDR1 is MDHEN and CDR2 SYDVKM. This CDR3 spans 16 amino acids. CDR3 bases: TGTGCCAGCAGTTTGGGACAGGGGGCGGGCACCGGGGAGCTGTTTTTT. Its protein is CASSLGQGAGTGELFF.

This chain joins TRBV7-2 and TRBJ2-3, with 10 bases lining up with TRBD2. This CDR3 has 17 amino acids. Germline V CDR1 and CDR2: SGHTA, FQGNSA. V shed 7 bases and J 3 bases; nucleotides not matched to a gene: 13. CDR3 loop: CASTSLAGDMRTDTQYF. CDR3 nucleotide sequence: TGTGCCAGCACCAGCCTAGCGGGGGATATGAGAACAGATACGCAGTATTTT. Filled out from reference TRBV7-2 and TRBJ2-3, the complete variable domain reads GAGVSQSPSNKVTEKGKDVELRCDPISGHTALYWYRQSLGQGLEFLIYFQGNSAPDKSGLPSDRFSAERTGGSVSTLTIQRTQQEDSAVYLCASTSLAGDMRTDTQYFGPGTRLTVL.

This clone was seen a handful of times. This chain links TRBV10-3 with TRBJ1-2, with 8 bases that match TRBD1. The CDR3 spans 11 residues. Germline-derived CDR1 and CDR2 are ENHRY and SYGVKD. Trimming at V came to 6 bases and at J to 6 bases, leaving 0 bases not matched to a gene. CDR3 sequence: CAIRDRDGYTF. CDR3 nucleotide sequence: TGTGCCATCAGGGACAGGGATGGCTACACCTTC.

V is TRBV2 and J is TRBJ2-7; 9 nucleotides match TRBD1. Germline loops: CDR1 SNHLY, CDR2 FYNNEI. V trimming: 2 bases; J trimming: 2 bases; junction bases outside the gene matches: 4. This CDR3 comprises 15 residues. Here the CDR3 DNA reads TGTGCCAGCAGTGAAACGGGACAGGGTGCCTACGAGCAGTACTTC. Translated, it gives CASSETGQGAYEQYF.

The chain carries TRBV28 and TRBJ1-4; D is possibly TRBD1 (6 bases). Germline V lookup: CDR1 MDHEN, CDR2 SYDVKM. The V and J ends lost 6 bases and 6 bases respectively, with 17 bases between them. CDR3 length: 15 residues. CDR3 sequence: CASSHQGQGDEKLFF. The DNA of the CDR3 is TGTGCCAGCAGCCATCAGGGGCAAGGCGATGAAAAACTGTTTTTT.

This clone was counted a single time. CDR3 sequence: CASSDTGGTNEKLFF. In DNA form, the CDR3 reads TGTGCCAGCAGCGATACTGGGGGGACTAATGAAAAACTGTTTTTT. The chain carries TRBV6-5 and TRBJ1-4, with a weak D call TRBD1 (5 bases). Germline V gene lookup returns CDR1 MNHEY and CDR2 SVGAGI. The CDR3 is 15 residues long. V was pared by 6 bases and J by 2 bases, with 13 bases between.

The chain links TRBV7-9 to TRBJ1-3, with D hard to call. The germline V and J ends were trimmed by 5 bases and 4 bases, with 6 bases remaining between them. Germline V gene lookup returns CDR1 SEHNR and CDR2 FQNEAQ (reference sequence). The CDR3 is made up of 12 amino acids. CDR3 sequence (DNA): TGTGCCAGCAGCGCACAGGGAAACACCATATATTTT. Encoded protein: CASSAQGNTIYF.

The chain employs TRBV6-6 and TRBJ2-2; D not certain. The CDR3 is made up of 11 amino acids. The germline V gene has CDR1 MNHNY and CDR2 SVGAGI (reference sequence). V shed 7 bases and J shed 7 bases, with 7 bases lying between them. For the CDR3, the DNA is TGTGCCAGCAAAAGGAGCGGGGAGCTGTTTTTT. Translated, it gives CASKRSGELFF.